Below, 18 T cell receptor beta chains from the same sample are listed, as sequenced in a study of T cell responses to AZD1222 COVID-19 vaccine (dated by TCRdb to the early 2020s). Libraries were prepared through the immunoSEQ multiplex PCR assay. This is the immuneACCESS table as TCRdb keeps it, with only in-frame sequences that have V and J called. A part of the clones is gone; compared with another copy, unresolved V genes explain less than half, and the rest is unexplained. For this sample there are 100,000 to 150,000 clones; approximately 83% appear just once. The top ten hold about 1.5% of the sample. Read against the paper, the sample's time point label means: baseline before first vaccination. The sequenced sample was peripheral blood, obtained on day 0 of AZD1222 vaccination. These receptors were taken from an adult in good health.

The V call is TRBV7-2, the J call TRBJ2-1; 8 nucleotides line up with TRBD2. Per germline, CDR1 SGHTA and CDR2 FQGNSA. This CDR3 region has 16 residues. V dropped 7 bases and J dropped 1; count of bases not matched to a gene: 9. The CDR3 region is CASTSGSGTSYNEQFF. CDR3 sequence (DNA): TGTGCCAGCACCTCAGGTAGCGGGACGTCCTACAATGAGCAGTTCTTC.

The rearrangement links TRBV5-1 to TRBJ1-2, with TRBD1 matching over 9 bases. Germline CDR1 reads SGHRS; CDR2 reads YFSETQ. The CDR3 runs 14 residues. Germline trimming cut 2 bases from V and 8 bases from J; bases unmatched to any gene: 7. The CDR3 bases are TGCGCCAGCAGCTTTACAGGGGGCGCATCGGGCTACACCTTC. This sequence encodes CASSFTGGASGYTF.

For the CDR3, the DNA is TGTGCCAGCAGCGAAAAGGGACAGGGGGAATACGAGCAGTACTTC. Translated, it gives CASSEKGQGEYEQYF. The chain recombines TRBV9 with TRBJ2-7; 11 bases agree with TRBD1. CDR3 length: 15 amino acids. Trimming took 3 bases from V and 4 from J; bases not matched to a gene: 6. Germline lookup yields CDR1 SGDLS and CDR2 YYNGEE. Filled out from reference TRBV9 and TRBJ2-7, the complete variable domain reads DSGVTQTPKHLITATGQRVTLRCSPRSGDLSVYWYQQSLDQGLQFLIQYYNGEERAKGNILERFSAQQFPDLHSELNLSSLELGDSALYFCASSEKGQGEYEQYFGPGTRLTVT.

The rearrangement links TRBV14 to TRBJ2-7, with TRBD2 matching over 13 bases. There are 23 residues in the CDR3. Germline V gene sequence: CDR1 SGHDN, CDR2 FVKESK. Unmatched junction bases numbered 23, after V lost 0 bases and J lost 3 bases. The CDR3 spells CASSQDLRIPGFTSGRADYEQYF. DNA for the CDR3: TGTGCCAGCAGCCAAGACCTTAGAATACCAGGGTTTACTAGCGGGAGGGCGGACTACGAGCAGTACTTC.

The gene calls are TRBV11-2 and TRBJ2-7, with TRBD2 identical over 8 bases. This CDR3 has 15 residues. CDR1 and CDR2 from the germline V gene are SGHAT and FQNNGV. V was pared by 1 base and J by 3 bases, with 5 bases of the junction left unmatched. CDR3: CASSLGLAGGYEQYF. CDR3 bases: TGTGCCAGCAGCTTAGGGCTCGCGGGGGGCTACGAGCAGTACTTC. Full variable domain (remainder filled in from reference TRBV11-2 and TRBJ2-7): EAGVAQSPRYKIIEKRQSVAFWCNPISGHATLYWYQQILGQGPKLLIQFQNNGVVDDSQLPKDRFSAERLKGVDSTLKIQPAKLEDSAVYLCASSLGLAGGYEQYFGPGTRLTVT.

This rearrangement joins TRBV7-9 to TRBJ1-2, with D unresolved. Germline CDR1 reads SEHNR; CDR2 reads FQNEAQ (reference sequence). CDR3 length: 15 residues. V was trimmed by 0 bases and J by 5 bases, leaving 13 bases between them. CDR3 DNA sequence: TGTGCCAGCAGCTTAGCGCGCGTAGCGGGGTATGGCTACACCTTC. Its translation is CASSLARVAGYGYTF.

The CDR3 nucleotides read TGTGCCAGTACCACCCAGCTAAGCCCTGAAGCTTTCTTT. Encoded protein: CASTTQLSPEAFF. The chain couples TRBV19 to TRBJ1-1; D not resolved. The V end lost 7 bases, the J end lost 6 bases, and 15 bases lay between the germline ends. The CDR3 totals 13 residues. Germline loops: CDR1 LNHDA, CDR2 SQIVND (reference sequence).

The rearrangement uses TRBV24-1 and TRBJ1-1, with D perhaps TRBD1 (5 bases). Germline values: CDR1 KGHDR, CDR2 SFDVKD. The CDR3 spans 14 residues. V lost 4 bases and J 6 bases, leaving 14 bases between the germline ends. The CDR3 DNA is TGTGCCACCAGTGACCCGACAGCGTTCTCTGAAGCTTTCTTT. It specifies CATSDPTAFSEAFF.

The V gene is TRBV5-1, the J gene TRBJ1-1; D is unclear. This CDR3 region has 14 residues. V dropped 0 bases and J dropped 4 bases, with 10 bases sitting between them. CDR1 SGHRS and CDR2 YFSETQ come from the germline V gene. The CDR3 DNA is TGCGCCAGCAGCTTGGGAGACTCGGGCACTGAAGCTTTCTTT. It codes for CASSLGDSGTEAFF.

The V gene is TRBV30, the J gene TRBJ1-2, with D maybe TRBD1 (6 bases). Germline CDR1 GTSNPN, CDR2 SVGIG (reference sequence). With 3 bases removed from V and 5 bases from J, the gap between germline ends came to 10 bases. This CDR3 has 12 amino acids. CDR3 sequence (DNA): TGTGCCTGGAGCTCCCAGGGGTATGGCTACACCTTC. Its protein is CAWSSQGYGYTF.

For the CDR3, the DNA is TGCGCCAGCAGCTTGACAGGGGGTACCGACTATGGCTACACCTTC. It specifies CASSLTGGTDYGYTF. This chain joins TRBV5-1 and TRBJ1-2; 8 nucleotides match TRBD1. The germline V gene has CDR1 SGHRS and CDR2 YFSETQ. Trimming cost V 1 base and J 3 bases; bases outside gene matches: 5. This CDR3 region has 15 residues.

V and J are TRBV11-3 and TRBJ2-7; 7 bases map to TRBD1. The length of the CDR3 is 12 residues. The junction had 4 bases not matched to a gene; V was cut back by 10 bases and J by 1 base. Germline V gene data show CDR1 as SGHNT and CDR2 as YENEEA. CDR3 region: CATGQASYEQYF. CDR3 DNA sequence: TGTGCCACAGGACAGGCATCCTACGAGCAGTACTTC.

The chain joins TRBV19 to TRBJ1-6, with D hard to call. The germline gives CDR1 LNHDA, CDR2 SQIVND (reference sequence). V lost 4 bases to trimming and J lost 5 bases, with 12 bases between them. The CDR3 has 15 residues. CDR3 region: CASSRSRWDNSPLHF. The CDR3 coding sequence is TGTGCCAGTAGTAGGAGCCGGTGGGATAATTCACCCCTCCACTTT.

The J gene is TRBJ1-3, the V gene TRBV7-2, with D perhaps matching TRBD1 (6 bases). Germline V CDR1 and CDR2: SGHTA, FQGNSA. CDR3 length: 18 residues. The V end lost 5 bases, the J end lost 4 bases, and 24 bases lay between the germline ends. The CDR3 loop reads CASSGNRGGGSSGNTIYF. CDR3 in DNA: TGTGCCAGCAGCGGGAATCGTGGAGGGGGAAGTTCCGGAAACACCATATATTTT.

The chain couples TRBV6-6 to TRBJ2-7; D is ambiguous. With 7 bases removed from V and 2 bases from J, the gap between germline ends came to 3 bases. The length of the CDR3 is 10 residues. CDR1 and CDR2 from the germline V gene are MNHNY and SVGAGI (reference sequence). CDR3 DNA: TGTGCCAGCACCCCCTACGAGCAGTACTTC. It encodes CASTPYEQYF.

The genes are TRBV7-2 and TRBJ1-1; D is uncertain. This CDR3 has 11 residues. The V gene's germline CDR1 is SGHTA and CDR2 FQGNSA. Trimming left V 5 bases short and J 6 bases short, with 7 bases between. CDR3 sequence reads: CASSTYPEAFF. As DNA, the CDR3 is TGTGCCAGCAGCACCTACCCTGAAGCTTTCTTT.

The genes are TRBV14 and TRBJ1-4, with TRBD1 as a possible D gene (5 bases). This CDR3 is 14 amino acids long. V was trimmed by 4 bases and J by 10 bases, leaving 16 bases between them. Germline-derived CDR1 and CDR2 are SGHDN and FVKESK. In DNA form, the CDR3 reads TGTGCCAGCAGCCTTTCGGGACCAAGGGGAAAACTGTTTTTT. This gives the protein CASSLSGPRGKLFF. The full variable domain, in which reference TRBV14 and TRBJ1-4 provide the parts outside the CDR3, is EAGVTQFPSHSVIEKGQTVTLRCDPISGHDNLYWYRRVMGKEIKFLLHFVKESKQDESGMPNNRFLAERTGGTYSTLKVQPAELEDSGVYFCASSLSGPRGKLFFGSGTQLSVL.

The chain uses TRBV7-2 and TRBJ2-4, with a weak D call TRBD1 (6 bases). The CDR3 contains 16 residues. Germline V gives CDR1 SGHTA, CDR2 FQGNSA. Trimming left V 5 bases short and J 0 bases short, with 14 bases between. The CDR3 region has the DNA TGTGCCAGCAGCCAACAGGGCTCCTTAGCCAAAAACATTCAGTACTTC. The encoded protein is CASSQQGSLAKNIQYF.